Presented here are 14 T cell receptor beta chains from one specimen sequenced in a study of early T cells in non-severe SARS-CoV-2 infection. TCRdb fed the 5' RACE reads into MiXCR, producing one record per CDR3 protein. The sample contains tens of thousands of distinct CDR3 sequences, around 4.6% of which appear only once. Sequences were obtained from whole blood. The receptors here all came from an adult who was a healthcare worker with PCR-confirmed SARS-CoV-2 infection or an uninfected control (not recorded which).

As concerns this clonotype: This may come from a read error, since a much larger clone is one base off. The chain recombines TRBV5-4 with TRBJ2-1; D is ambiguous. CDR1 and CDR2 from the germline V gene are SGHNT and YYREEE (reference sequence). The CDR3 consists of 11 residues. For the CDR3, the DNA is TGTCCCAGCAGCTTCGAGGATGAGCAGTTCTTC. This encodes CPSSFEDEQFF. The whole variable domain, remainder taken from reference TRBV5-4 and TRBJ2-1, is ETGVTQSPTHLIKTRGQQVTLRCSSQSGHNTVSWYQQALGQGPQFIFQYYREEENGRGNFPPRFSGLQFPNYSSELNVNALELDDSALYLCPSSFEDEQFFGPGTRLTVL.

This clonotype was counted a few times. The chain combines TRBV7-9 with TRBJ2-7; D ambiguous. V lost 1 base to trimming and J lost 5 bases, with 12 bases between them. CDR1 is SEHNR and CDR2 is FQNEAQ in the germline V gene (reference sequence). The length of the CDR3 is 14 residues. This chain's CDR3 is CASSLDPTPHEQYF. The CDR3 DNA sequence: TGTGCCAGCAGCTTAGACCCCACCCCCCACGAGCAGTACTTC.

This clonotype was detected ten times or more. This chain joins TRBV6-5 and TRBJ1-6; 9 bases match TRBD1. V lost 2 bases, J lost 7 bases, and 3 bases stayed unmatched. Germline V CDR1 and CDR2: MNHEY, SVGAGI. This CDR3 has 15 amino acids. The CDR3 DNA sequence: TGTGCCAGCAGTTACGGGACAGGGCAAAATTCACCCCTCCACTTT. Translated: CASSYGTGQNSPLHF.

This sequence joins TRBV9 and TRBJ1-2; D is undetermined. Trimming shortened V by 0 bases and J by 4 bases, and 10 bases separated the two germline ends. CDR1 and CDR2 from the germline V gene are SGDLS and YYNGEE. The CDR3 extends over 14 amino acids. In DNA form, the CDR3 reads TGTGCCAGCAGCGTAGGAGAGGGCGGCTATGGCTACACCTTC. Residues: CASSVGEGGYGYTF.

In this sample, this clonotype turned up many times. Germline is not matched at one junction end, which may reflect a read error. The chain has TRBV5-3 and TRBJ1-2, with D hard to call. TRBV5-3 is an ORF; its function is uncertain. This CDR3 spans 10 amino acids. Here the CDR3 reads CARGRRVGGF. CDR3 sequence (DNA): TGTGCCAGAGGTCGGAGGGTTGGAGGGTTC.

There are many counts of this clonotype. The V call is TRBV5-6, the J call TRBJ2-3; D gene unclear. Germline lookup yields CDR1 SGHDT and CDR2 YYEEEE. The CDR3 totals 13 residues. Trimming left V 6 bases short and J 2 bases short, with 10 bases between. CDR3 DNA sequence: TGTGCCAGCACCAGTCGGGCCACAGATACGCAGTATTTT. Its translation is CASTSRATDTQYF.

This clonotype was seen at least ten times. V is TRBV29-1 and J is TRBJ2-5; TRBD1 agrees at 10 bases. Germline V lookup: CDR1 SQVTM, CDR2 ANQGSEA. The CDR3 has 10 amino acids. J was trimmed by 13 bases and V by 4 bases; bases with no gene match: 3. The CDR3 nucleotides are TGCAGCGTTGCTCGGGACAGGGGGTACTTC. Translating gives CSVARDRGYF. The full variable domain, with the rest looked up from reference TRBV29-1 and TRBJ2-5, is SAVISQKPSRDICQRGTSLTIQCQVDSQVTMMFWYRQQPGQSLTLIATANQGSEATYESGFVIDKFPISRPNLTFSTLTVSNMSPEDSSIYLCSVARDRGYFGPGTRLLVL.

The sample holds many counts of this clonotype. The rearrangement uses TRBV29-1 and TRBJ1-1, with D possibly TRBD1 on 6 matching bases. Germline V gene lookup returns CDR1 SQVTM and CDR2 ANQGSEA. Trimming took off 4 bases at V and 4 bases at J, with 10 bases between the two ends. The CDR3 length is 12 residues. Here the CDR3 reads CSVGGLGTEAFF. CDR3 coding DNA: TGCAGCGTTGGGGGGCTGGGCACTGAAGCTTTCTTT.

This clonotype rates as medium-sized. The chain carries TRBV29-1 and TRBJ2-7; D unresolved. The CDR3 sequence is 12 residues long. Germline V CDR1 and CDR2: SQVTM, ANQGSEA. The V gene lost 4 bases and the J gene lost 0 bases, with 7 bases spanning the gap. The CDR3 sequence: CSVVYGSYEQYF. CDR3 sequence (DNA): TGCAGCGTTGTTTACGGCTCCTACGAGCAGTACTTC.

This clonotype appeared many times. CDR3 region: CASSIPPVGKLGDTDTQYF. The CDR3 DNA sequence: TGTGCCAGTAGTATCCCCCCCGTCGGTAAACTAGGGGACACAGATACGCAGTATTTT. The genes are TRBV19 and TRBJ2-3; the D call may be TRBD1 or TRBD2 (5 bases each). Deletions cut 3 bases from V and 2 bases from J, with 24 bases between. This CDR3 contains 19 residues. CDR1 and CDR2 (germline): LNHDA, SQIVND (reference sequence).

This clonotype was seen many times. The V and J genes are TRBV11-2 and TRBJ2-5; D ambiguous. Germline V lookup: CDR1 SGHAT, CDR2 FQNNGV. Between the trimmed V and J ends, which lost 1 base and 3 bases, there was a span of 3 bases. This CDR3 has 12 residues. The chain's CDR3 is CASSLVKETQYF. The CDR3 coding sequence is TGTGCCAGCAGCTTAGTAAAAGAGACCCAGTACTTC.

This clonotype was observed at least ten times. The rearrangement links TRBV3-1 to TRBJ1-5; D is unclear. Germline V gives CDR1 LGHDT, CDR2 YNNKEL (reference sequence). V lost 4 bases and J lost 2, with 9 bases in between. This CDR3 has 14 residues. The CDR3: CASSPAGGNQPQHF. CDR3 nucleotide sequence: TGTGCCAGCAGCCCTGCTGGAGGCAATCAGCCCCAGCATTTT.

V gene TRBV5-1 combines with J gene TRBJ2-3; a weak D match, TRBD1 (6 bases). The CDR3 has 15 residues. Trimming removed 0 bases at V and 2 bases at J, with 10 bases between. Germline V lookup: CDR1 SGHRS, CDR2 YFSETQ. DNA for the CDR3: TGCGCCAGCAGCTTGGACAGGGCCGACACAGATACGCAGTATTTT. Translating gives CASSLDRADTDTQYF.

There are a few counts of this clonotype. In DNA, the CDR3 is TGTGCCAGCAGTACCTTCGACATTTATAGCAATCAGCCCCAGCATTTT. It codes for CASSTFDIYSNQPQHF. The J gene is TRBJ1-5, the V gene TRBV6-6; no definite D call. Trimming cost V 5 bases and J 0 bases, with 14 bases left between them. The length of the CDR3 is 16 residues. In germline, CDR1 is MNHNY, CDR2 SVGAGI (reference sequence).